Included here is one T cell receptor beta chain sequence, with context. Antigen: not known. Reverse transcribed after extraction, RNA yielded cDNA as the sequencing template. Generated by immunoSEQ multiplex PCR, the TCRdb table keeps only in-frame clones and is missing some. The profile covers roughly 200,000 clones, with roughly three fifths appearing a single time and approximately 3.4% taken by the ten largest. Treatment specified: oral pan-JAK inhibitor, 5-10 mg twice daily. V lost 0 bases to trimming and J lost 5 bases, with 0 bases between them. This CDR3 has 10 amino acids. Germline assignment: CDR1 SGHRS and CDR2 YFSETQ. The source of the sample is a study of CD8+ T cells in alopecia areata. Study-level findings and limits: It was lesional scalp, especially alopecia totalis/universalis, that showed higher clonality than normal scalp.

The source of this sequence is a human donor with alopecia areata. The V call is TRBV5-1, the J call TRBJ2-7; D is unclear. The sequencing here drew on CD4+ T cells sorted from blood, taken at week 4, from a patient treated with tofacitinib. CDR3 residues: CASSLDEQYF. Here the CDR3 DNA reads TGCGCCAGCAGCTTGGACGAGCAGTACTTC.